This entry is about one T cell receptor beta chain. Its binding antigen is unknown. Per-base quality was not reported, and no clone a single base away is much larger than it. The data stem from a study of type 1 regulatory T cells (dated by TCRdb to 2020 to 2023). At the level of the whole study: The study characterized an in vitro protocol that generated a Tr1-enriched, alloantigen-specific CD4 T cell product named T-allo10. T-allo10 was being tested clinically in patients with hematological malignancies who were undergoing allogeneic hematopoietic stem cell transplantation.

Trimming leaves V shorter by 5 bases and J shorter by 6 bases, with the junction holding 10 bases beyond the gene matches. Reading from cysteine to phenylalanine, the CDR3 counts 15 amino acids. Of all the DNA, just the CDR3 is kept, 45 bases in frame from base 1. The germline V gene (reference sequence) supplies CDR1 MNHEY and CDR2 SMNVEV. The instrument given in TCRdb is Illumina MiSeq. TCRdb reran the public reads through fastp at Q25 and MiXCR, keeping productive beta chains. Rows with a matching CDR3 protein are joined into one entry that keeps the most common DNA and genes. Across this sample there are around 88,000 distinct CDR3 sequences, with 30% to 35% seen only once. The ten largest clonotypes hold less than 2.5% of the sample.

The sequence was obtained from a human donor in good health. This chain joins TRBV27 to TRBJ2-3; 8 middle bases align to TRBD1. Sequenced material: CD4+ T cells, either the whole sample or a sorted fraction (not recorded which). The CDR3 region has the sequence CASSTAGQGYDTQYF. DNA sequence: TGTGCCAGCAGTACAGCCGGACAGGGTTATGATACGCAGTATTTT.